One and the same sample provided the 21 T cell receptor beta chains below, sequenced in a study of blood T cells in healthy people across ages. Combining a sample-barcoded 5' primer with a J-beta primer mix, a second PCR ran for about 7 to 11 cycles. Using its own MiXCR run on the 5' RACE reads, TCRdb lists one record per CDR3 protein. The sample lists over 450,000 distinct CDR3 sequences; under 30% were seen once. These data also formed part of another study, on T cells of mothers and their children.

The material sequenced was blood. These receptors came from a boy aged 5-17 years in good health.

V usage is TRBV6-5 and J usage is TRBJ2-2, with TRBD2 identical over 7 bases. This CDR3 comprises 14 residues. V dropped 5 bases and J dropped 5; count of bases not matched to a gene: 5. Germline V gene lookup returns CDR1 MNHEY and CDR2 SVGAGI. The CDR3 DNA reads TGTGCCAGCAGTCGGCTAGCGGTGACCGGGGAGCTGTTTTTT. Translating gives CASSRLAVTGELFF.

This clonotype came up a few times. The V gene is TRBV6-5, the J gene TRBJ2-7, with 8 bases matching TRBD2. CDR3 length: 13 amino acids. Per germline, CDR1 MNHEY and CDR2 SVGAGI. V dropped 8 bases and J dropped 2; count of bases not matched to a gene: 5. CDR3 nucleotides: TGTGCCAGCGGGACTAGGGTTCCCTACGAGCAGTACTTC. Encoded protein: CASGTRVPYEQYF.

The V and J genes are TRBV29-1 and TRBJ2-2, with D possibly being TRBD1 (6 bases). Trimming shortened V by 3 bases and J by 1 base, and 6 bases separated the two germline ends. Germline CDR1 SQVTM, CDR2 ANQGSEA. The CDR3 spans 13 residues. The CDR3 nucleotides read TGCAGCGTTGACAGGGGGAACACCGGGGAGCTGTTTTTT. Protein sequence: CSVDRGNTGELFF.

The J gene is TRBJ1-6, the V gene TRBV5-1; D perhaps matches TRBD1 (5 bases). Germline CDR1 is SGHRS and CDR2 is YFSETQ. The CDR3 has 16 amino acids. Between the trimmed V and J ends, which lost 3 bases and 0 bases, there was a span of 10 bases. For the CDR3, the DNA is TGCGCCAGCAGCTCGACAGCTAGCTCCTATAATTCACCCCTCCACTTT. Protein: CASSSTASSYNSPLHF.

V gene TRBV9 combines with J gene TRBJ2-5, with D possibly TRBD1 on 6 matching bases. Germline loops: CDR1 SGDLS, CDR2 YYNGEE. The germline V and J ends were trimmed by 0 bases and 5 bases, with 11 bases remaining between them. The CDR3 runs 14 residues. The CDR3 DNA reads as TGTGCCAGCAGCGTAGACAGGGAGATGGAGACCCAGTACTTC. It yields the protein CASSVDREMETQYF.

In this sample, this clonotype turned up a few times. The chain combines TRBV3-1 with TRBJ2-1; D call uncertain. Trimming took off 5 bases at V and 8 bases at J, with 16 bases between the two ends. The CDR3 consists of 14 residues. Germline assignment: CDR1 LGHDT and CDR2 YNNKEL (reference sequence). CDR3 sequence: CASSIDSLPDEQFF. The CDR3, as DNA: TGTGCCAGCAGCATCGATTCATTACCCGATGAGCAGTTCTTC.

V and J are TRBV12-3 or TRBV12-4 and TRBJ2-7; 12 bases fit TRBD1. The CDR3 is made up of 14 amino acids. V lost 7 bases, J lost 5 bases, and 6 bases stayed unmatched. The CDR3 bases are TGTGCCAGCACCTGGGACAGGGGGCGCAACGAGCAGTACTTC. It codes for CASTWDRGRNEQYF.

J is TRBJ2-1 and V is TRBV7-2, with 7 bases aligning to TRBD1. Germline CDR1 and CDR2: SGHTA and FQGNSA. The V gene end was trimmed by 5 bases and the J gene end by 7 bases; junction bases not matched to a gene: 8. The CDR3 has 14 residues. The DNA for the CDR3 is TGTGCCAGCAGCCAAGGGACAGCCTGGAATGAGCAGTTCTTC. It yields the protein CASSQGTAWNEQFF.

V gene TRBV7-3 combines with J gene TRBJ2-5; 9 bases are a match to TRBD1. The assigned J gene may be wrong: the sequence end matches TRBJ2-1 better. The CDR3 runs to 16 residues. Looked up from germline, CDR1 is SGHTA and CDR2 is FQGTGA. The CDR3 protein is CASSLSPGQGTNEQFF. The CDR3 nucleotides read TGTGCCAGCAGCCTCTCTCCGGGACAGGGTACAAATGAGCAGTTCTTC.

CDR3 in amino acids: CASRRNERGPSYNEQFF. CDR3 nucleotides: TGTGCCAGCAGACGAAATGAGCGGGGCCCCTCCTACAATGAGCAGTTCTTC. The chain links TRBV3-1 to TRBJ2-1; TRBD2 matches at 7 bases. Germline CDR1 reads LGHDT; CDR2 reads YNNKEL (reference sequence). The CDR3 sequence is 17 residues long. Trimming took 6 bases from V and 0 from J; bases not matched to a gene: 11.

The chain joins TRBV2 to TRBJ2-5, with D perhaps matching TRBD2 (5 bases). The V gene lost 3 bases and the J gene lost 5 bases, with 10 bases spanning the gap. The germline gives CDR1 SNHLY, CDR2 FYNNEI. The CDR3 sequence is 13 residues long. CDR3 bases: TGTGCCAGCAGTGAGAGGGTAGACGAGACCCAGTACTTC. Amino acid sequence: CASSERVDETQYF.

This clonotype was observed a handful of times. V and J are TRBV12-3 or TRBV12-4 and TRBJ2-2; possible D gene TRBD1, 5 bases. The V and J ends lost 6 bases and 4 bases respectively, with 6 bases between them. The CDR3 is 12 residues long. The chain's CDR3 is CASRGPTGELFF. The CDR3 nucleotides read TGTGCCAGCAGGGGGCCCACCGGGGAGCTGTTTTTT.

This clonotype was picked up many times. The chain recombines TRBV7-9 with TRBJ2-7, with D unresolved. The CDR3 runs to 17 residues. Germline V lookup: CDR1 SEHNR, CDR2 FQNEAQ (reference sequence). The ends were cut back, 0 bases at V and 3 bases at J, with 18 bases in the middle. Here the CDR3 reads CASSLASSDGNGYEQYF. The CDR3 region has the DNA TGTGCCAGCAGCTTAGCGTCCTCCGATGGAAACGGCTACGAGCAGTACTTC.

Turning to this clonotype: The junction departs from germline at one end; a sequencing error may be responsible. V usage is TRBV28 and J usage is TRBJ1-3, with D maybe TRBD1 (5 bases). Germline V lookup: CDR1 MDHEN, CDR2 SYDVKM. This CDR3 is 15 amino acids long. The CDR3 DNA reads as TGTGCCAGCAGTTTACAGGGAGGATCTGGAAGCACCATATATTTT. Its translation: CASSLQGGSGSTIYF.

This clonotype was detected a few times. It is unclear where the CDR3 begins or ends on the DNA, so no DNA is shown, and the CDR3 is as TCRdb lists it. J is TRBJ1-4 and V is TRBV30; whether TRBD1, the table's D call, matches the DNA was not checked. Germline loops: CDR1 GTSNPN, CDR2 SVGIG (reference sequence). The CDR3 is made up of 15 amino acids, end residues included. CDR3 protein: CAWRPFGEGAFRTLF.

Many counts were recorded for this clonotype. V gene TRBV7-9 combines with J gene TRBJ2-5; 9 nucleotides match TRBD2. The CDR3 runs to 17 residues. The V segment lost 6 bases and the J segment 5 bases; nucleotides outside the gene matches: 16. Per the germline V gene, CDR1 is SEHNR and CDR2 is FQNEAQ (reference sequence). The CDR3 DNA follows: TGTGCCAGCAGTCCCCCGGTCCGCGGGAGGGCCGATGAGACCCAGTACTTC. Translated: CASSPPVRGRADETQYF.

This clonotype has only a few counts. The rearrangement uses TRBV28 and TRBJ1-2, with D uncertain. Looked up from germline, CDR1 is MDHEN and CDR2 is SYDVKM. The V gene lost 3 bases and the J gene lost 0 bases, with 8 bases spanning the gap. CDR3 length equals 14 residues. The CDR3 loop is CASSLGAANYGYTF. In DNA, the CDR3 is TGTGCCAGCAGTTTGGGAGCAGCTAACTATGGCTACACCTTC.

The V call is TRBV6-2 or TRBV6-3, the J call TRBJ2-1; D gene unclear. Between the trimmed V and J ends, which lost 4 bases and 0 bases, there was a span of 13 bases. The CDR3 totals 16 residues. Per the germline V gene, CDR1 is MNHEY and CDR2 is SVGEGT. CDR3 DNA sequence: TGTGCCAGCAGTTCCCCGACCAAAAGCTCCTACAATGAGCAGTTCTTC. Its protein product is CASSSPTKSSYNEQFF.

The CDR3 DNA reads as TGTGCCAGCAGTTTCAAGCTAGCCAAAAACATTCAGTACTTC. Translated: CASSFKLAKNIQYF. The V call is TRBV12-3 or TRBV12-4, the J call TRBJ2-4; D gene uncertain. Trimming left V 3 bases short and J 0 bases short, with 6 bases between. The CDR3 consists of 14 residues.

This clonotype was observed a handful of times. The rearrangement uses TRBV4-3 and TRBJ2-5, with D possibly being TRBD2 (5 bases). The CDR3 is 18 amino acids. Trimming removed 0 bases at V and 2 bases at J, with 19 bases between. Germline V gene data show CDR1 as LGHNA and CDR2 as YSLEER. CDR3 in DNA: TGCGCCAGCAGCCAAGATCTGGGAGACTGGGTACAGCAAGAGACCCAGTACTTC. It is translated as CASSQDLGDWVQQETQYF.

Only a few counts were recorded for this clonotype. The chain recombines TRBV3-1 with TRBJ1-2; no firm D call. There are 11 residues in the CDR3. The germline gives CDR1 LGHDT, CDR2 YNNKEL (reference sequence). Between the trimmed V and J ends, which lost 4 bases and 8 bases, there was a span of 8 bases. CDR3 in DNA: TGTGCCAGCAGCCTCCAGGACGGCTACACCTTC. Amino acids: CASSLQDGYTF.